What follows are 29 T cell receptor beta chains derived from one specimen sequenced in a study of cytomegalovirus exposure and HLA in healthy donors (dated by TCRdb to about 2017). Library construction relied on the immunoSEQ multiplex PCR assay. For the multiplex PCR, a mixture combining 60 forward primers for TCR Vbeta segments and 13 reverse primers for TCR Jbeta segments was used. TCRdb holds this immuneACCESS table with in-frame rearrangements only. Some clones are missing; in checked studies, unresolved V genes explain under half, and the rest has no known cause. This sample has tens of thousands of clones in its table, and 65% to 90% of those were observed once. Jointly, the top ten make up about 4% of the sample. The specimen sequenced was PBMCs. The receptor source for this set is a woman between 18 and 29 years old in good health and CMV-seronegative.

V and J are TRBV9 and TRBJ1-2, with 10 nucleotides matching TRBD1. The germline V gene encodes CDR1 SGDLS and CDR2 YYNGEE. The trim removed 0 bases at V and 6 bases at J, leaving 5 bases unmatched. CDR3 length equals 15 residues. The CDR3 region has the DNA TGTGCCAGCAGCGTAGAAGTGACAGGGGGCCATGGCTACACCTTC. This sequence encodes CASSVEVTGGHGYTF.

The J gene is TRBJ2-2, the V gene TRBV7-2, with 7 nucleotides matching TRBD2. The ends lost 8 bases at V and 5 bases at J; junction bases unmatched: 17. Germline V gene sequence: CDR1 SGHTA, CDR2 FQGNSA. The CDR3 has 17 amino acids. This CDR3 reads CASFPLLGGRGTGELFF. DNA of the CDR3: TGTGCCAGCTTTCCCCTCCTGGGCGGGAGAGGTACCGGGGAGCTGTTTTTT.

This chain links TRBV5-1 with TRBJ2-5; no clear D. V was shortened by 2 bases and J by 1 base, with 12 bases between the two germline ends. CDR1 and CDR2 (germline): SGHRS, YFSETQ. The CDR3 is 15 residues long. DNA of the CDR3: TGCGCCAGCAGCTTTTCAGGTCGGTCCCAAGAGACCCAGTACTTC. The encoded protein is CASSFSGRSQETQYF.

This chain uses TRBV7-2 with TRBJ1-2; 7 bases agree with TRBD1. The CDR3 spans 14 residues. Per the germline V gene, CDR1 is SGHTA and CDR2 is FQGNSA. With 5 bases clipped from V and 4 bases from J, the junction kept 7 bases outside the gene matches. The DNA for the CDR3 is TGTGCCAGCAGCCTAAACACAGGGGTCTATGGCTACACCTTC. This gives the protein CASSLNTGVYGYTF.

This clone was recorded once. This chain links TRBV7-2 with TRBJ2-3; D is undetermined. The V end was cut by 1 base, the J end by 0 bases, with 8 bases between. The CDR3 consists of 15 residues. Germline V gene sequence: CDR1 SGHTA, CDR2 FQGNSA. The CDR3 here is CASSLGHHSTDTQYF. In DNA form, the CDR3 reads TGTGCCAGCAGCTTAGGACACCATAGCACAGATACGCAGTATTTT.

This chain joins TRBV4-3 and TRBJ2-5, with TRBD2 identical over 7 bases. After removal of 1 base from V and 5 bases from J, the junction contained 13 bases not matched to a gene. Germline V gene sequence: CDR1 LGHNA, CDR2 YSLEER. The CDR3 has 17 amino acids. The CDR3 here is CASSQGSLAGRQETQYF. In DNA form, the CDR3 reads TGCGCCAGCAGCCAAGGGAGCTTAGCGGGCCGCCAGGAGACCCAGTACTTC.

The rearrangement links TRBV19 to TRBJ2-5; TRBD2 matches 13 bases. The length of the CDR3 is 16 residues. V lost 5 bases to trimming and J lost 5 bases; unmatched junction nucleotides: 8. Germline CDR1 LNHDA, CDR2 SQIVND (reference sequence). This CDR3 reads CASSHRTSGSPETQYF. CDR3 nucleotide sequence: TGTGCCAGTAGTCATCGGACTAGCGGGAGCCCGGAGACCCAGTACTTC.

This chain links TRBV11-3 with TRBJ2-7, with D possibly being TRBD2 (5 bases). CDR1 and CDR2 from the germline V gene are SGHNT and YENEEA. CDR3 length: 15 residues. The V and J ends lost 1 base and 1 base respectively, with 11 bases between them. CDR3 sequence: CASSLGLRGSYEQYF. In nucleotides, the CDR3 is TGTGCCAGCAGCTTAGGTCTCCGGGGTTCCTACGAGCAGTACTTC.

This chain joins TRBV2 and TRBJ1-4, with D maybe TRBD1 (6 bases). The CDR3 spans 15 residues. Germline values: CDR1 SNHLY, CDR2 FYNNEI. V lost 2 bases to trimming and J lost 7 bases, with 14 bases between them. This CDR3 is CASSEFGGAVEKLFF. Here the CDR3 DNA reads TGTGCCAGCAGTGAATTTGGGGGGGCTGTTGAAAAACTGTTTTTT.

The chain uses TRBV25-1 and TRBJ2-7, with 8 nucleotides matching TRBD2. J lost 4 bases, V lost 2 bases, and 7 bases had no gene match. Germline V gene data show CDR1 as MGHDK and CDR2 as SYGVNS. The CDR3 totals 15 residues. CDR3 in DNA: TGTGCCAGCAGTGAAGCGCAGCCTAGCGGGTACGAGCAGTACTTC. It yields the protein CASSEAQPSGYEQYF.

The J gene is TRBJ2-2, the V gene TRBV29-1, with TRBD2 identical over 8 bases. The CDR3 runs to 13 residues. Trimming cost V 6 bases and J 3 bases; bases outside gene matches: 3. The germline V gene has CDR1 SQVTM and CDR2 ANQGSEA. The DNA of the CDR3 is TGCAGCGTACCTAGCGGGTACACCGGGGAGCTGTTTTTT. Amino acid sequence: CSVPSGYTGELFF.

The rearrangement links TRBV6-5 to TRBJ1-3; D is uncertain. The CDR3 has 15 amino acids. The germline V gene has CDR1 MNHEY and CDR2 SVGAGI. The ends were cut back, 5 bases at V and 4 bases at J, with 15 bases in the middle. CDR3 region: CASSTLAGGGNTIYF. The CDR3 coding sequence is TGTGCCAGCAGTACCCTGGCGGGAGGAGGAAACACCATATATTTT.

The gene calls are TRBV14 and TRBJ2-7; D is uncertain. There are 12 residues in the CDR3. The V end was cut by 5 bases, the J end by 0 bases, with 5 bases between. Germline V gives CDR1 SGHDN, CDR2 FVKESK. CDR3 DNA sequence: TGTGCCAGCAGCACCTACTCCTACGAGCAGTACTTC. Translated: CASSTYSYEQYF.

The chain couples TRBV19 to TRBJ2-1, with 9 bases identical to TRBD2. Per germline, CDR1 LNHDA and CDR2 SQIVND (reference sequence). The CDR3 spans 16 residues. The trim removed 3 bases at V and 1 base at J, leaving 4 bases unmatched. The CDR3 DNA follows: TGTGCCAGTAGTATCCTAGCGGGGATGTCCTACAATGAGCAGTTCTTC. This translates into CASSILAGMSYNEQFF.

The chain couples TRBV29-1 to TRBJ2-7, with 7 bases lining up with TRBD2. The germline V gene encodes CDR1 SQVTM and CDR2 ANQGSEA. V was pared by 7 bases and J by 3 bases, with 6 bases of the junction left unmatched. The CDR3 totals 12 residues. CDR3 nucleotides: TGCAGCGGGACTAGTCGAGGCTACGAGCAGTACTTC. Translation: CSGTSRGYEQYF.

The rearrangement joins TRBV5-1 to TRBJ1-4; D not resolved. V gave up 0 bases and J gave up 0 bases, with 12 bases separating them. The CDR3 runs to 17 residues. Germline CDR1 is SGHRS and CDR2 is YFSETQ. The CDR3 coding sequence is TGCGCCAGCAGCTTGGTGGGATGGGAGCCAACTAATGAAAAACTGTTTTTT. Its translation is CASSLVGWEPTNEKLFF. Combining the CDR3 with reference TRBV5-1 and TRBJ1-4 gives the whole variable domain KAGVTQTPRYLIKTRGQQVTLSCSPISGHRSVSWYQQTPGQGLQFLFEYFSETQRNKGNFPGRFSGRQFSNSRSEMNVSTLELGDSALYLCASSLVGWEPTNEKLFFGSGTQLSVL.

The chain carries TRBV5-1 and TRBJ1-2; TRBD1 matches 10 bases. V lost 4 bases to trimming and J lost 2 bases; unmatched junction nucleotides: 2. CDR1 and CDR2 (germline): SGHRS, YFSETQ. CDR3 size: 14 residues. The CDR3 DNA sequence: TGCGCCAGCAGCGAGGACAGGGGGAACTATGGCTACACCTTC. Its translation is CASSEDRGNYGYTF.

The CDR3 coding sequence is TGTGCCAGCAGTTTATCGGGGGGTAGCGGCTATGGCTACACCTTC. It codes for CASSLSGGSGYGYTF. The chain couples TRBV27 to TRBJ1-2, with D maybe TRBD1 (5 bases). The germline gives CDR1 MNHEY, CDR2 SMNVEV (reference sequence). The CDR3 extends over 15 amino acids. The V and J ends lost 0 bases and 4 bases respectively, with 12 bases between them.

Turning to this clone: A junction end diverges from the germline sequence, so it may reflect a read error. The rearrangement joins TRBV4-1 to TRBJ1-5, with D hard to call. The CDR3 has 15 amino acids. CDR1 and CDR2 from the germline V gene are MGHRA and YSYEKL. Here the CDR3 DNA reads TGCGCCAGCAGCCAAGATTCGACGGGGAGAGGGCCCCAGAATTTT. Translated, it gives CASSQDSTGRGPQNF.

The CDR3, as DNA: TGTGCCAGCAGTTACCGTGCAGATGGCTCCTACGAGCAGTACTTC. As protein: CASSYRADGSYEQYF. The rearrangement links TRBV6-6 to TRBJ2-7; D not certain. Germline V gene data show CDR1 as MNHNY and CDR2 as SVGAGI (reference sequence). CDR3 size: 15 residues. The germline V and J ends were trimmed by 2 bases and 0 bases, with 11 bases remaining between them.

Concerning this clone: The junction does not match germline at one end; this may be a read error. The rearrangement joins TRBV2 to TRBJ1-2; no firm D call. The germline CDR1 and CDR2 sequences are SNHLY and FYNNEI. This CDR3 comprises 13 residues. The CDR3 region is CASSVETNYGYPF. CDR3 nucleotides: TGTGCCAGCAGTGTTGAGACCAACTATGGCTACCCCTTC.

About this clone: One junction end disagrees with the germline gene, perhaps due to a read error. The chain uses TRBV2 and TRBJ1-5; the D gene is possibly TRBD1 (6 bases). Germline lookup yields CDR1 SNHLY and CDR2 FYNNEI. CDR3 size: 15 residues. The CDR3 DNA reads TGTGCCAGCCTCCGGGACACCTCTAGCAATCAGCCCCAGAATTTT. Protein: CASLRDTSSNQPQNF.

The chain recombines TRBV19 with TRBJ1-1, with D possibly TRBD1 on 6 matching bases. The CDR3 has 14 amino acids. Germline V gives CDR1 LNHDA, CDR2 SQIVND (reference sequence). Deletions cut 7 bases from V and 3 bases from J, with 15 bases between. The CDR3 coding sequence is TGTGCCAGTACCATAGCTACAGGGTACACTGAAGCTTTCTTT. Residues: CASTIATGYTEAFF.

The V gene is TRBV7-6, the J gene TRBJ2-2; perhaps TRBD1 as D (5 bases). The CDR3 is 16 residues long. The germline V gene has CDR1 SGHVS and CDR2 FNYEAQ. V dropped 2 bases and J dropped 0 bases, with 10 bases sitting between them. The CDR3: CASSLFETANTGELFF. DNA of the CDR3: TGTGCCAGCAGCTTATTTGAGACAGCGAACACCGGGGAGCTGTTTTTT.

This clone showed up just once. The chain uses TRBV10-1 and TRBJ1-3, with TRBD1 matching over 8 bases. The CDR3 runs to 15 residues. Trimming at V came to 6 bases and at J to 3 bases, leaving 7 bases not matched to a gene. The germline V gene has CDR1 WNHNN and CDR2 SYGVQD (reference sequence). In nucleotides, the CDR3 is TGCGCCAGCAGGTTAGGACAGGGCGTTGGAAACACCATATATTTT. It translates to CASRLGQGVGNTIYF.

The V and J genes are TRBV4-2 and TRBJ2-3, with D possibly matching TRBD2 (5 bases). The CDR3 covers 15 residues. Germline loops: CDR1 LGHNA, CDR2 YNFKEQ. The V end lost 6 bases, the J end lost 0 bases, and 13 bases lay between the germline ends. The CDR3 DNA sequence: TGTGCCAGCAGTTACGGGGTAGCGAGCACAGATACGCAGTATTTT. Amino acid sequence: CASSYGVASTDTQYF.

This clone was seen a single time. The V gene is TRBV7-7, the J gene TRBJ2-1; 7 bases match TRBD1. Germline CDR1 reads SSHAT; CDR2 reads FNYEAQ (reference sequence). The junction had 9 bases not matched to a gene; V was cut back by 5 bases and J by 14 bases. This CDR3 comprises 12 residues. CDR3 DNA: TGTGCCAGCAGCGCACCAGGGGGAGTAAAGTTCTTC. It specifies CASSAPGGVKFF.

This sequence joins TRBV19 and TRBJ1-4; 7 positions agree with TRBD1. This CDR3 is built from 15 residues. The ends lost 6 bases at V and 4 bases at J; junction bases unmatched: 8. Germline V gene lookup returns CDR1 LNHDA and CDR2 SQIVND (reference sequence). The CDR3 here is CASRHSGQNNEKLFF. The CDR3 coding sequence is TGTGCCAGTAGGCACTCGGGACAGAATAATGAAAAACTGTTTTTT.

V is TRBV6-5 and J is TRBJ1-2; D is perhaps TRBD1 (5 bases). The CDR3 spans 15 residues. Germline CDR1 MNHEY, CDR2 SVGAGI. V was trimmed by 7 bases and J by 2 bases, leaving 17 bases between them. The CDR3 is CASMAISGLNYGYTF. In DNA, the CDR3 is TGTGCCAGCATGGCGATTTCGGGACTGAACTATGGCTACACCTTC.